The sequence of this TCR beta chain was determined in a study of cytomegalovirus exposure and HLA in healthy donors. Study observations and caveats: Donors belonging to an Asian-associated ancestry cluster reportedly showed fewer N-insertions in productive TCRs than the approximately 670-donor mean, according to what a later analysis found. TCR beta chains numbering 150 to 200 were designated cytomegalovirus-associated.

The ends were cut back, 2 bases at V and 1 base at J, with 15 bases in the middle. Germline V CDR1 and CDR2: SEHNR, FQNEAQ (reference sequence). This CDR3 is built from 16 residues. To note about this clone: Its cognate antigen is unknown.

Vbeta (60) and Jbeta (13) primers were used in the PCR. TCRdb's copy holds only in-frame clones and misses some; the assay was immunoSEQ multiplex PCR. The data hold around 300,000 clones, with 70% to 90% observed a single time. V gene TRBV7-9 combines with J gene TRBJ2-7; TRBD1 is a possible D gene (5 bases). The sequencing input was PBMCs. This clonotype was obtained from a woman aged 18-35 years in good health and CMV-seronegative. The CDR3 is CASSLIIPGNSYEQYF. CDR3 DNA sequence: TGTGCCAGCAGCTTAATCATCCCAGGGAATTCCTACGAGCAGTACTTC.